This T cell receptor (beta chain) was recorded in a study of blood T cell repertoires in COVID-19. Study details: Acute and convalescent COVID-19 specimens originated in the United States, Italy and Spain. Sources were T cells, B-cell-depleted T cells, or PBMCs; the material itself was cDNA or gDNA.

As processed by the authors: Reference gene primer amplification yielded estimated nucleated cell counts. The method was immunoSEQ multiplex PCR; TCRdb's version includes in-frame clones alone and lacks a portion of them. V, J and clone size derive from that table, while D and trimming were established from the DNA sequence. Of a few hundred thousand clones detected, around 85% appear once; the ten largest clones hold around 6.9%. Per the germline V gene, CDR1 is SGHTA and CDR2 is FQGNSA. The CDR3 length is 14 residues. The trim removed 4 bases at V and 2 bases at J, leaving 2 bases unmatched. The J gene is TRBJ1-5, the V gene TRBV7-2, with 7 bases that match TRBD1. This receptor was identified in a human donor in a cohort sampled during active COVID-19. Sequencing was done on a sample of peripheral blood. The CDR3 nucleotides read TGTGCCAGCAGCTGGGACAGACGCAATCAGCCCCAGCATTTT. Amino acids: CASSWDRRNQPQHF.